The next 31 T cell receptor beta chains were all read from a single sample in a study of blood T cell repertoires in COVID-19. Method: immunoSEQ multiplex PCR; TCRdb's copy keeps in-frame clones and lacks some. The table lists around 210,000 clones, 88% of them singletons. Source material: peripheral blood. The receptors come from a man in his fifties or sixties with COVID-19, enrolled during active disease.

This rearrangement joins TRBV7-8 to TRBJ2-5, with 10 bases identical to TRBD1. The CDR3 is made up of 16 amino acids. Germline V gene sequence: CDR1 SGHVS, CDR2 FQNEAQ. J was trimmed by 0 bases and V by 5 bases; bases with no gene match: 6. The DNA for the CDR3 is TGTGCCAGCAGCAAACCGGGACAGGGGTACCAAGAGACCCAGTACTTC. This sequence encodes CASSKPGQGYQETQYF.

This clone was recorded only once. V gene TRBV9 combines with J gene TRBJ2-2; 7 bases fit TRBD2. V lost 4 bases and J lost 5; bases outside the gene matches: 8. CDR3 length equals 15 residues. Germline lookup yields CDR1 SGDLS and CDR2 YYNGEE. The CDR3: CASSTRGSGTGELFF. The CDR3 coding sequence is TGTGCCAGCAGCACGCGCGGGAGTGGGACCGGGGAGCTGTTTTTT.

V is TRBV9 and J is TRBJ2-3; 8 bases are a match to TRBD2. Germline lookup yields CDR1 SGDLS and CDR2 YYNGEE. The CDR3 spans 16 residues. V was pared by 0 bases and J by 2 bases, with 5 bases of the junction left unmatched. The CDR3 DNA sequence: TGTGCCAGCAGCGTAGCGGGAGGGCCGGTCACAGATACGCAGTATTTT. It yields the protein CASSVAGGPVTDTQYF.

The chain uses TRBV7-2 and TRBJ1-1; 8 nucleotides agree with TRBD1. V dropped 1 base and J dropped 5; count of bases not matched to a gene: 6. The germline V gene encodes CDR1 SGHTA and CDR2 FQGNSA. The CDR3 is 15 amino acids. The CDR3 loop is CASSLGSRGLTEAFF. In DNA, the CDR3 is TGTGCCAGCAGCTTAGGGAGCAGGGGGCTTACTGAAGCTTTCTTT. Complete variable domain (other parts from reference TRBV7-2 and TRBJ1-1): GAGVSQSPSNKVTEKGKDVELRCDPISGHTALYWYRQSLGQGLEFLIYFQGNSAPDKSGLPSDRFSAERTGGSVSTLTIQRTQQEDSAVYLCASSLGSRGLTEAFFGQGTRLTVV.

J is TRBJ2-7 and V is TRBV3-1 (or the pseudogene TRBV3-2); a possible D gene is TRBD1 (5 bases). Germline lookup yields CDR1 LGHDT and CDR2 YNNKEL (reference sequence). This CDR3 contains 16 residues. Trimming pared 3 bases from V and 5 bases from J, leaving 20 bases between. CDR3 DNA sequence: TGTGCCAGCAGCCACTCCCTCAAGGGCAGGGCCAACGAGCAGTACTTC. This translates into CASSHSLKGRANEQYF.

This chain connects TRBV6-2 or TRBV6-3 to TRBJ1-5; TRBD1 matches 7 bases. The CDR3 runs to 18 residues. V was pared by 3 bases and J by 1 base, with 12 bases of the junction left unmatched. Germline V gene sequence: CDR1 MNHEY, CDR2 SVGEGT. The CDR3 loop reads CASSYEGSGTVSNQPQHF. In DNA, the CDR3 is TGTGCCAGCAGTTATGAGGGTTCCGGGACAGTGAGCAATCAGCCCCAGCATTTT.

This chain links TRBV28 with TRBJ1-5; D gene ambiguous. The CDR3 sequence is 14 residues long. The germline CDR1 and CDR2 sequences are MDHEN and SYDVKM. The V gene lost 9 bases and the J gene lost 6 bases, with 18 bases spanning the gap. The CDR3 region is CASKQLPGTQPQHF. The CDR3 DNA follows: TGTGCCAGTAAACAGCTCCCTGGTACTCAGCCCCAGCATTTT.

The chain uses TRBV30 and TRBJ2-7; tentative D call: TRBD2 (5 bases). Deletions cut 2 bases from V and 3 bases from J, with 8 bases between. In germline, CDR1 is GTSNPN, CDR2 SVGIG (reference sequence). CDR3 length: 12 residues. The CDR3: CAWSREGYEQYF. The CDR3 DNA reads TGTGCCTGGAGTCGGGAAGGCTACGAGCAGTACTTC.

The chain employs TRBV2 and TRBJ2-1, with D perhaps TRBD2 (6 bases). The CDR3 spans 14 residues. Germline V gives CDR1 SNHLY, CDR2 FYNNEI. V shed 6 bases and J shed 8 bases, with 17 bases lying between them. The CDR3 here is CASSGTVGGHEQFF. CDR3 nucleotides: TGTGCCAGCAGCGGAACCGTGGGGGGTCATGAGCAGTTCTTC.

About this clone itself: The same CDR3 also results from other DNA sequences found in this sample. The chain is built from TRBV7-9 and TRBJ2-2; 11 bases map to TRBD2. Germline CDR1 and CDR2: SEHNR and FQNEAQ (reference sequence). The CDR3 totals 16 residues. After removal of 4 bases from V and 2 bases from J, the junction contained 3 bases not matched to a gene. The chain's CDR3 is CASSSLAGGNTGELFF. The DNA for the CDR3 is TGTGCCAGCAGCTCCCTAGCGGGGGGAAACACCGGGGAGCTGTTTTTT.

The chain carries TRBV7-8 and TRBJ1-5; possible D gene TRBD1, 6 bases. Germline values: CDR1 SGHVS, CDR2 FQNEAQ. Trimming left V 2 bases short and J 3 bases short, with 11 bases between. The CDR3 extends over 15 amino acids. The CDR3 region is CASSLHRDNNQPQHF. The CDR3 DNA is TGTGCCAGCAGCTTACACCGGGACAACAATCAGCCCCAGCATTTT. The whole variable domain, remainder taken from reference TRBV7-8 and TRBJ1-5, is GAGVSQSPRYKVAKRGQDVALRCDPISGHVSLFWYQQALGQGPEFLTYFQNEAQLDKSGLPSDRFFAERPEGSVSTLKIQRTQQEDSAVYLCASSLHRDNNQPQHFGDGTRLSIL.

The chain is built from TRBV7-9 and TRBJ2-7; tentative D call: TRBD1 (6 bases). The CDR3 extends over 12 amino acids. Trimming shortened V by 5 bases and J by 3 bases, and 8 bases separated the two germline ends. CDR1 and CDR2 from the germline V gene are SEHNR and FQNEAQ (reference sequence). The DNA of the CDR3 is TGTGCCAGCAGCATGGACAGCTACGAGCAGTACTTC. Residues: CASSMDSYEQYF.

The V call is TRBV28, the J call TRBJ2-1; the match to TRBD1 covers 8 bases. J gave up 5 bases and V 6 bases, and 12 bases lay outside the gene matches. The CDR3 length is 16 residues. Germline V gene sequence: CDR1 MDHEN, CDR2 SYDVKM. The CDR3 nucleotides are TGTGCCAGCAGCCTCACAGGACAGGGCCCCAACAATGAGCAGTTCTTC. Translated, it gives CASSLTGQGPNNEQFF.

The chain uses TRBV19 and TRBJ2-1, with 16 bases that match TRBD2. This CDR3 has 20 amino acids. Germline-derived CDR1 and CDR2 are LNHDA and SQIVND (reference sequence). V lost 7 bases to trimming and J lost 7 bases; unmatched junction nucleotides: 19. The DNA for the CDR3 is TGTGCCAGTACCGTCAGTCCGGGACTAGCGGGAGGGCCTGCTTTTAATGAGCAGTTCTTC. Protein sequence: CASTVSPGLAGGPAFNEQFF.

CDR3 residues: CASGQGYTGELFF. Here the CDR3 DNA reads TGTGCTTCAGGACAGGGTTACACCGGGGAGCTGTTTTTT. The chain employs TRBV15 and TRBJ2-2; TRBD1 agrees at 8 bases. CDR1 is LNHNV and CDR2 is YYDKDF in the germline V gene (reference sequence). CDR3 size: 13 residues.

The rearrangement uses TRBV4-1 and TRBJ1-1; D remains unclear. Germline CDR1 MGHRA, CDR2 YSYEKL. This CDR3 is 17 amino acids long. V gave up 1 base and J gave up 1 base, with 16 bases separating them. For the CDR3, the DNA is TGCGCCAGCAGCCAAGCCTCATCCGCGACGGGGAACACTGAAGCTTTCTTT. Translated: CASSQASSATGNTEAFF.

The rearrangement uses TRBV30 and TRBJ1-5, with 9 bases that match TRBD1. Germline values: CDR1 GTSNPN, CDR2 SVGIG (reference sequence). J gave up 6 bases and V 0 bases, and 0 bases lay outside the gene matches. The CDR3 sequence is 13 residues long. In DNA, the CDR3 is TGTGCCTGGAGTGTACAGGGGGCTCAGCCCCAGCATTTT. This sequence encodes CAWSVQGAQPQHF.

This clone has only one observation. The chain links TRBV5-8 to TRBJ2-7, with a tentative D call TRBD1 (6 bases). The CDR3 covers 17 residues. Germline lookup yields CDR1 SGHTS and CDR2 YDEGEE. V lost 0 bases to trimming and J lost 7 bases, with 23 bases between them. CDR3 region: CASSLGPGDRRPWEQYF. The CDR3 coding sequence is TGTGCCAGCAGCTTGGGCCCAGGGGACCGCCGACCTTGGGAGCAGTACTTC.

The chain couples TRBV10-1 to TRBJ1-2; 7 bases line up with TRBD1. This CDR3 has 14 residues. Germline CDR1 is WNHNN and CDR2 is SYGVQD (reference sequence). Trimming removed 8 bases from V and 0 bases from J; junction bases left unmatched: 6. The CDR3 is CASDTGTANYGYTF. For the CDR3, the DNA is TGCGCCAGCGACACCGGGACAGCTAACTATGGCTACACCTTC.

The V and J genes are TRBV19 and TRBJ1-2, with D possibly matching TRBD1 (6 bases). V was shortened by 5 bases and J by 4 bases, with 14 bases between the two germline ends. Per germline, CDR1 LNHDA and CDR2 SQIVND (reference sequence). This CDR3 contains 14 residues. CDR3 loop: CASSSGQSAYGYTF. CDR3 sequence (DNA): TGTGCCAGTAGTTCCGGACAGTCTGCCTATGGCTACACCTTC.

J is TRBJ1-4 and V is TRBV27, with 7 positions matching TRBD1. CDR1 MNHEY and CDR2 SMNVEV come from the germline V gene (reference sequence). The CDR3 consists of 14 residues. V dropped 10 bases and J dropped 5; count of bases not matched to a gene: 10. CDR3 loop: CAIQGGQPNEKLFF. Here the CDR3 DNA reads TGTGCCATCCAAGGGGGACAGCCCAATGAAAAACTGTTTTTT.

CDR3 in amino acids: CATQHRVGGNTIYF. In nucleotides, the CDR3 is TGTGCCACCCAACACAGGGTCGGTGGAAACACCATATATTTT. This chain connects TRBV28 to TRBJ1-3; D may be TRBD1 (6 bases). V was trimmed by 10 bases and J by 3 bases, leaving 16 bases between them. The CDR3 totals 14 residues. The germline gives CDR1 MDHEN, CDR2 SYDVKM.

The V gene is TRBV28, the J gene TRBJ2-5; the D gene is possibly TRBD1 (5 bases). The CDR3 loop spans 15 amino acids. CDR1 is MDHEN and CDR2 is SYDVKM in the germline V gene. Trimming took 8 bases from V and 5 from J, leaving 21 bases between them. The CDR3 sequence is CASSSSPGLGETQYF. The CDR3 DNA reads TGTGCCAGCTCTAGTTCCCCAGGGTTGGGGGAGACCCAGTACTTC.

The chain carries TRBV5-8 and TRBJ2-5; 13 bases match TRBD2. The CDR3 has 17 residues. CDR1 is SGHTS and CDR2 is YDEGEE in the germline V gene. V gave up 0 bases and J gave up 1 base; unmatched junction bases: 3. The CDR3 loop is CASSLEGLAGVQETQYF. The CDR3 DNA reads TGTGCCAGCAGCTTGGAAGGACTAGCGGGGGTCCAAGAGACCCAGTACTTC. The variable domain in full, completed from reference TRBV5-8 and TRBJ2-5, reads EAGVTQSPTHLIKTRGQQATLRCSPISGHTSVYWYQQALGLGLQFLLWYDEGEERNRGNFPPRFSGRQFPNYSSELNVNALELEDSALYLCASSLEGLAGVQETQYFGPGTRLLVL.

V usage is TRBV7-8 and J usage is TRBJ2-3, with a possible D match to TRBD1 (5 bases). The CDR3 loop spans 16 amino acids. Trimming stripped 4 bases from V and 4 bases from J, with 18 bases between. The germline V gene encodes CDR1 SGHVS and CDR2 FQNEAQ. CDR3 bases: TGTGCCAGCAGCTCCACAAGGGGCACACAGGCAGATACGCAGTATTTT. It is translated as CASSSTRGTQADTQYF.

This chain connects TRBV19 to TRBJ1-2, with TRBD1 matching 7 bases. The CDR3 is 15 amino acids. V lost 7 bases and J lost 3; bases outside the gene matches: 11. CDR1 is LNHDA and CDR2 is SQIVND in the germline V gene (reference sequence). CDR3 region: CASTTSGDSYYGYTF. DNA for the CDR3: TGTGCCAGTACTACATCGGGGGACAGTTACTATGGCTACACCTTC.

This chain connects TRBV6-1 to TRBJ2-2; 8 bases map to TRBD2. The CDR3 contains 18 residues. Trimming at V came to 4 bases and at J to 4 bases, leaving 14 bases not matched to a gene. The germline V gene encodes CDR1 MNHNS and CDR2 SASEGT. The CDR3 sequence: CASSVPLGGARVTGELFF. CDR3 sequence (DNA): TGTGCCAGCAGTGTACCCCTCGGGGGGGCGAGGGTCACCGGGGAGCTGTTTTTT.

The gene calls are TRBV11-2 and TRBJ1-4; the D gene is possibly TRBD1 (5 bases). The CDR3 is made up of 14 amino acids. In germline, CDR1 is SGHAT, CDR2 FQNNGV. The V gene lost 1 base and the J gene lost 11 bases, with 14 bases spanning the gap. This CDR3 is CASSLGRGAGKLFF. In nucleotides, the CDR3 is TGTGCCAGCAGCTTAGGGAGGGGCGCGGGTAAACTGTTTTTT.

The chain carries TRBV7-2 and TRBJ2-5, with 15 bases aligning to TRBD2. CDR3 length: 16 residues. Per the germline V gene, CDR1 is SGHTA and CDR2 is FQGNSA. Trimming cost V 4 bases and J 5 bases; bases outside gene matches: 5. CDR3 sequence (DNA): TGTGCCAGCAGCTCCGGACTAGCGGGGGGGCGGGAGACCCAGTACTTC. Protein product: CASSSGLAGGRETQYF.

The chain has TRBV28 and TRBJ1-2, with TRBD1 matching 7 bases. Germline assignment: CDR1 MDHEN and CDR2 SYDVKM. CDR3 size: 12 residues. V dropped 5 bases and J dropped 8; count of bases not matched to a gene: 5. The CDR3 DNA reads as TGTGCCAGCAGTCAACAGGGGTTAGGCTACACCTTC. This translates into CASSQQGLGYTF.

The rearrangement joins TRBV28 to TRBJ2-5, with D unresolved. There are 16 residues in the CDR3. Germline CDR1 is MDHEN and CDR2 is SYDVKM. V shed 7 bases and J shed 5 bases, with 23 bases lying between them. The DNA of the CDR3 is TGTGCCAGCACCGATCCCCAGGCCAACCACTGGGAGACCCAGTACTTC. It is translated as CASTDPQANHWETQYF. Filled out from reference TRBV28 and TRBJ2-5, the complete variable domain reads DVKVTQSSRYLVKRTGEKVFLECVQDMDHENMFWYRQDPGLGLRLIYFSYDVKMKEKGDIPEGYSVSREKKERFSLILESASTNQTSMYLCASTDPQANHWETQYFGPGTRLLVL.